Listed below are T cell receptor beta chains from one sample, sequenced in a study of cytomegalovirus exposure and HLA in healthy donors. Some clones are missing from TCRdb's copy, which holds only in-frame ones; the method was immunoSEQ multiplex PCR. Here the sample spans around 200,000 clones, approximately 70% being singletons. Sequenced input: PBMCs. The receptors originated from a man aged 40-49 years in good health and CMV-seropositive. The CDR3 runs from the conserved cysteine through the conserved F or W. The D gene is left open where the match is weak. Clone sizes are given selectively: once, few, many, or a class where the clone is expanded.

d_gene	v_gene	j_gene	abundance	CDR3aa	CDR3nt
TRBD1	TRBV6-6	TRBJ2-7	many	CASRPRRDRGYEQYF	TGTGCCAGCAGGCCCAGGCGGGACAGGGGCTACGAGCAGTACTTC
TRBD1	TRBV5-4	TRBJ1-6	.	CASSAGQGVGSPLHF	TGTGCCAGCAGCGCCGGGCAGGGGGTAGGATCACCCCTCCACTTT
TRBD1	TRBV7-9	TRBJ1-6	.	CASSLGQGARPLHF	TGTGCCAGCAGCTTAGGACAGGGGGCCAGACCCCTCCACTTT
TRBD2	TRBV28	TRBJ2-2	.	CASSSGGPGRELFF	TGTGCCAGCAGCTCGGGGGGGCCCGGGCGGGAGCTGTTTTTT
.	TRBV5-4	TRBJ1-3	.	CASSFPQGGTGNTIYF	TGTGCCAGCAGCTTCCCCCAGGGAGGAACTGGAAACACCATATATTTT
.	TRBV6-5	TRBJ1-5	few	CASSYHQGQEQPQHF	TGTGCCAGCAGTTACCATCAGGGGCAAGAGCAGCCCCAGCATTTT
TRBD2	TRBV11-3	TRBJ2-3	.	CASSPGGEHTQYF	TGTGCCAGCAGCCCTGGGGGGGAGCATACGCAGTATTTT
TRBD2	TRBV2	TRBJ2-1	.	CAGSSDTSGGAFYNEQFF	TGTGCCGGCAGTTCAGATACTAGCGGGGGGGCCTTCTACAATGAGCAGTTCTTC
TRBD2	TRBV10-3	TRBJ2-3	.	CAISDDASGGAGDTQYF	TGTGCCATCAGTGATGATGCTAGCGGGGGCGCCGGTGATACGCAGTATTTT
.	TRBV9	TRBJ1-5	few	CASSVGGQPQHF	TGTGCCAGCAGCGTAGGAGGACAGCCCCAGCATTTT
.	TRBV5-1	TRBJ2-1	.	CASSFIEGTISYNEQFF	TGCGCCAGCAGCTTTATAGAGGGGACAATCTCCTACAATGAGCAGTTCTTC
.	TRBV28	TRBJ2-7	.	CASKSTVRTPSYEQYF	TGTGCCAGCAAGTCGACTGTCAGGACTCCCTCCTACGAGCAGTACTTC
TRBD2	TRBV11-2	TRBJ2-1	.	CASSLEYGGGNEQFF	TGTGCCAGCAGCTTAGAGTACGGGGGGGGAAATGAGCAGTTCTTC
.	TRBV19	TRBJ1-4	.	CASSNQGTNEKLFF	TGTGCCAGTAGTAACCAGGGGACTAATGAAAAACTGTTTTTT
.	TRBV2	TRBJ2-7	.	CASSEAPVYEQYF	TGTGCCAGCAGTGAAGCGCCAGTCTACGAGCAGTACTTC
.	TRBV15	TRBJ2-5	.	CATSRAGETQYF	TGTGCCACCAGCAGAGCGGGTGAGACCCAGTACTTC
.	TRBV25-1	TRBJ2-3	.	CASSGLMGAGDTQYF	TGTGCCAGCAGTGGGCTGATGGGGGCGGGAGATACGCAGTATTTT
TRBD2	TRBV5-4	TRBJ2-1	.	CASSPLAGEQFF	TGTGCCAGCAGCCCGTTAGCGGGGGAGCAGTTCTTC
TRBD2	TRBV9	TRBJ2-3	.	CASSVEMSSGGDTQYF	TGTGCCAGCAGCGTAGAAATGTCTAGCGGGGGGGATACGCAGTATTTT
.	TRBV7-9	TRBJ1-1	.	CASSPTPGGNTEAFF	TGTGCCAGCAGCCCGACACCTGGAGGGAACACTGAAGCTTTCTTT
TRBD1	TRBV5-4	TRBJ2-7	.	CASSLGGQTAYEQYF	TGTGCCAGCAGCTTGGGGGGACAGACTGCCTACGAGCAGTACTTC
TRBD1	TRBV5-8	TRBJ1-3	.	CASSPGTGQFSGNTIYF	TGTGCCAGCAGCCCCGGGACAGGGCAATTCTCTGGAAACACCATATATTTT
TRBD2	TRBV7-6	TRBJ2-1	few	CASSLEASGGSDEQFF	TGTGCCAGCAGCTTAGAGGCTAGCGGGGGGAGCGATGAGCAGTTCTTC
TRBD1	TRBV19	TRBJ2-5	.	CASSILPGQGTETQYF	TGTGCCAGTAGTATACTTCCGGGACAGGGGACGGAGACCCAGTACTTC
.	TRBV5-1	TRBJ2-7	.	CASSTIGDTSYEQYF	TGCGCCAGCAGCACCATAGGGGACACCTCCTACGAGCAGTACTTC
.	TRBV28	TRBJ1-6	.	CASSQNRVNNSPLHF	TGTGCCAGCAGTCAAAACAGGGTCAATAATTCACCCCTCCACTTT
.	TRBV4-1	TRBJ2-7	.	CASSQNQGVDEQYF	TGCGCCAGCAGCCAGAACCAGGGTGTGGACGAGCAGTACTTC
.	TRBV5-1	TRBJ2-1	.	CASSPISEAEQFF	TGCGCCAGCAGCCCAATTAGCGAAGCTGAGCAGTTCTTC
.	TRBV27	TRBJ2-3	.	CASRPRRGTDTQYF	TGTGCCAGCAGGCCTCGGCGGGGCACAGATACGCAGTATTTT
.	TRBV4-3	TRBJ1-5	.	CASSQDLNQPQHF	TGCGCCAGCAGCCAAGATTTAAATCAGCCCCAGCATTTT
TRBD1	TRBV5-1	TRBJ1-1	.	CASSFRGQGIEAFF	TGCGCCAGCAGCTTCCGAGGACAGGGCATTGAAGCTTTCTTT
.	TRBV11-2	TRBJ1-6	.	CASRISDYSPLHF	TGTGCCAGCAGGATTAGCGACTATTCACCCCTCCACTTT
.	TRBV5-1	TRBJ2-3	few	CASSLVGGRTDTQYF	TGCGCCAGCAGCTTGGTGGGGGGGCGCACAGATACGCAGTATTTT
TRBD1	TRBV5-1	TRBJ1-6	.	CASSSTGSSYNSPLHF	TGCGCCAGCAGCTCGACAGGGAGCTCCTATAATTCACCCCTCCACTTT
.	TRBV9	TRBJ1-6	.	CASSAQGEWNSPLHF	TGTGCCAGCAGCGCCCAGGGCGAATGGAATTCACCCCTCCACTTT
.	TRBV9	TRBJ1-2	.	CASSVRSEVYGYTF	TGTGCCAGCAGCGTGAGGAGTGAGGTCTATGGCTACACCTTC
.	TRBV7-3	TRBJ2-7	.	CASSLKGSVIMVVVDYEQYF	TGTGCCAGCAGCTTAAAGGGCAGTGTCATTATGGTAGTGGTGGACTACGAGCAGTACTTC
TRBD1	TRBV4-3	TRBJ1-5	.	CASSSSGTGVYQPQHF	TGCGCCAGCAGCTCCTCCGGGACAGGGGTCTATCAGCCCCAGCATTTT
.	TRBV7-8	TRBJ2-1	once	CASSLGEGEQFF	TGTGCCAGCAGCTTAGGAGAGGGTGAGCAGTTCTTC